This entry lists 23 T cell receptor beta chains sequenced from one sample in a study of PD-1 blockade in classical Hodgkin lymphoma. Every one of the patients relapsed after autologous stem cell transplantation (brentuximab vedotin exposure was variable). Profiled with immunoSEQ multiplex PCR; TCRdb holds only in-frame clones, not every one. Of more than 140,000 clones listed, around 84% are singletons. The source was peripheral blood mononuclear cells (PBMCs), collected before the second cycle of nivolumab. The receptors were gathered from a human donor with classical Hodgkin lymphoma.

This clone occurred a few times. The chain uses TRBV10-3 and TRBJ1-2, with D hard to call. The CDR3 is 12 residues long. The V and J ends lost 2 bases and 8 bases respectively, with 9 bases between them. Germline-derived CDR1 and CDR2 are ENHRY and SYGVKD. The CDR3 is CAISERAEGYTF. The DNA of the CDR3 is TGTGCCATCAGTGAGAGGGCAGAGGGCTACACCTTC.

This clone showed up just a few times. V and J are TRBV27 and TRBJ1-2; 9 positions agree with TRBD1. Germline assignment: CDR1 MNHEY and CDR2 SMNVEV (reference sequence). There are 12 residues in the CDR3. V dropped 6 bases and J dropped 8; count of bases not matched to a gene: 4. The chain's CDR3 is CASSGTGRGYTF. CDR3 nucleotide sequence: TGTGCCAGCAGCGGGACAGGGAGAGGCTACACCTTC.

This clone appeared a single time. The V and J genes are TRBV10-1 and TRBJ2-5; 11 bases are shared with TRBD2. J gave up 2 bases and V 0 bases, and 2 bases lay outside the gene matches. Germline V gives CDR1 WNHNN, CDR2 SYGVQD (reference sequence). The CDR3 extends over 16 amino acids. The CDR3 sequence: CASSESGTSGQETQYF. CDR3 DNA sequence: TGCGCCAGCAGTGAGTCAGGGACTAGCGGACAAGAGACCCAGTACTTC.

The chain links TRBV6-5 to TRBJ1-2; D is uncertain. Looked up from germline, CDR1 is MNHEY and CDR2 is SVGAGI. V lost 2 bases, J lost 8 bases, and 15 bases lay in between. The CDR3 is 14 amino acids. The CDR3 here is CASSYGRLSRGYTF. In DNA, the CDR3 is TGTGCCAGCAGTTACGGACGTCTTTCCCGAGGCTACACCTTC.

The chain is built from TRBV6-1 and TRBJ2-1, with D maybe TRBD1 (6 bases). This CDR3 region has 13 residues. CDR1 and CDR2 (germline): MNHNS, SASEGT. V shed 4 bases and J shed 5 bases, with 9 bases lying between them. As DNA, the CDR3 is TGTGCCAGCAGTGCCGGACAGAACAATGAGCAGTTCTTC. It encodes CASSAGQNNEQFF.

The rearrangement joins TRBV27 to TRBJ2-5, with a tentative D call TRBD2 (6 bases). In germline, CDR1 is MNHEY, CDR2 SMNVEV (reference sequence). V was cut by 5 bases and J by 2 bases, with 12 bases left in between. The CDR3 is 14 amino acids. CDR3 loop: CASSRGTAQETQYF. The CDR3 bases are TGTGCCAGCAGTCGCGGGACGGCTCAAGAGACCCAGTACTTC.

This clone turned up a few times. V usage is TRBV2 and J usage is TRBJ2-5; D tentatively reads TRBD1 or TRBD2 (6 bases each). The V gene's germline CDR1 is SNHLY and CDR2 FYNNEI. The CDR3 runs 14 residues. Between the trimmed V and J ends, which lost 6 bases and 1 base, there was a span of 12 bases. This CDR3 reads CASSRGTIQETQYF. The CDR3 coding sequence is TGTGCCAGCAGCCGCGGGACAATCCAAGAGACCCAGTACTTC.

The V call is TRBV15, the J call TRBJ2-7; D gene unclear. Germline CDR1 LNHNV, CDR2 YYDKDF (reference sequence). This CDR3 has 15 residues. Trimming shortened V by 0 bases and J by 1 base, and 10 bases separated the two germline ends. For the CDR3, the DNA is TGTGCCACCAGCAGAGATCAGATAAGTTCCTACGAGCAGTACTTC. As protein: CATSRDQISSYEQYF.

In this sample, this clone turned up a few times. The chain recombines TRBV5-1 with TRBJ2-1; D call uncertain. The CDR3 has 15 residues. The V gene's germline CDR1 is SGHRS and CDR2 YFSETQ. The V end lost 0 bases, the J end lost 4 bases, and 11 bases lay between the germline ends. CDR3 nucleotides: TGCGCCAGCAGCTTGGCGCCGGGCCTTTACAATGAGCAGTTCTTC. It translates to CASSLAPGLYNEQFF.

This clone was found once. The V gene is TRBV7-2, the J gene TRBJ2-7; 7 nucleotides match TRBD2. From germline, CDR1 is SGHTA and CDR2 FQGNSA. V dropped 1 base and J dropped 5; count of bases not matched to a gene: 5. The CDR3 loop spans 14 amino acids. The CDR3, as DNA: TGTGCCAGCAGCTTAGTGGGAGGGGTGGACGAGCAGTACTTC. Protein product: CASSLVGGVDEQYF.

CDR3 in DNA: TGTGCCAGCAGTTACTCGCAGGCCAATGAAAAACTGTTTTTT. As protein: CASSYSQANEKLFF. The chain employs TRBV6-5 and TRBJ1-4; D gene ambiguous. Germline V CDR1 and CDR2: MNHEY, SVGAGI. V lost 0 bases to trimming and J lost 5 bases, with 7 bases between them. The length of the CDR3 is 14 residues.

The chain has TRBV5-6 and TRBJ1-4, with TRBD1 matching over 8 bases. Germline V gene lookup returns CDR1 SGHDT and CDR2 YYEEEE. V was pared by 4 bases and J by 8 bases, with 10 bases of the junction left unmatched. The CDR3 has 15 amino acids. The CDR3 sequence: CASSPWTGPGEKLFF. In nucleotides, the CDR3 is TGTGCCAGCAGCCCTTGGACAGGGCCGGGAGAAAAACTGTTTTTT.

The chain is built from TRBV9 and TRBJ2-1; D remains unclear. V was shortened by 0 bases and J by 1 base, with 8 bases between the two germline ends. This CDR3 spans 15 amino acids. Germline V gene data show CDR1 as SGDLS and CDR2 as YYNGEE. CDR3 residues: CASSVAGVSYNEQFF. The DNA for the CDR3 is TGTGCCAGCAGCGTAGCTGGGGTGTCCTACAATGAGCAGTTCTTC.

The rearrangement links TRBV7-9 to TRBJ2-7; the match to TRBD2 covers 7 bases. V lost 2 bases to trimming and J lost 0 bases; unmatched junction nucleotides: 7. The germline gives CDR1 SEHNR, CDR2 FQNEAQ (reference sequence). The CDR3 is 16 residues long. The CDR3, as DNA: TGTGCCAGCAGCTTATTTACCGGCGGGAGCTCCTACGAGCAGTACTTC. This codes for CASSLFTGGSSYEQYF.

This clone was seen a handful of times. CDR3 nucleotide sequence: TGTGCCAGCAGTTTCCGAGCGGGAGTGGGGGAAGATACGCAGTATTTT. Translated: CASSFRAGVGEDTQYF. The rearrangement links TRBV6-5 to TRBJ2-3, with 8 bases fitting TRBD2. The junction had 11 bases not matched to a gene; V was cut back by 4 bases and J by 5 bases. From germline, CDR1 is MNHEY and CDR2 SVGAGI. CDR3 length equals 16 residues.

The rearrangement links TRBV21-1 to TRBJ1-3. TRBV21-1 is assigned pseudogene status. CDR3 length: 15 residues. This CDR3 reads CASSKFRVTGNTIYF. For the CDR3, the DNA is TGTGCCAGCAGCAAGTTCCGGGTCACTGGAAACACCATATATTTT.

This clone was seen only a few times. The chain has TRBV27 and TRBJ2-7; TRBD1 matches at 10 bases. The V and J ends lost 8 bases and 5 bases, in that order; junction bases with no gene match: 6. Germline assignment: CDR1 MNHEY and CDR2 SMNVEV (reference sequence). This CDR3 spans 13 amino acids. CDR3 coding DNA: TGTGCCAGCCGAGGGACAGGGGACCACGAGCAGTACTTC. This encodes CASRGTGDHEQYF.

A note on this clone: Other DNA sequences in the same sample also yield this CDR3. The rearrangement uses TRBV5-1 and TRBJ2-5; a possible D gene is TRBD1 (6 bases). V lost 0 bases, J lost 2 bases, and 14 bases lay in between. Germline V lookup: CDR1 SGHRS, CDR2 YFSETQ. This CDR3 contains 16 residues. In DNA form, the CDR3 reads TGCGCCAGCAGCTTGGGGGGAACAGGGCTGCAAGAGACCCAGTACTTC. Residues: CASSLGGTGLQETQYF.

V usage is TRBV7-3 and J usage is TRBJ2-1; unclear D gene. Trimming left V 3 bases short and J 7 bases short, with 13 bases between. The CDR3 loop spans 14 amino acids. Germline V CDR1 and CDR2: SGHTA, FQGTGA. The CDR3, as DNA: TGTGCCAGCAGCTTCACAGCCGGACGAAATGAGCAGTTCTTC. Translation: CASSFTAGRNEQFF.

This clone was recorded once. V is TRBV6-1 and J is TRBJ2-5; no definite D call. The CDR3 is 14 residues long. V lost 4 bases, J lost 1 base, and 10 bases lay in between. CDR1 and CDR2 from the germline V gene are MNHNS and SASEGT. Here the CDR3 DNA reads TGTGCCAGCAGTGGTGGCACAGCCCAAGAGACCCAGTACTTC. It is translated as CASSGGTAQETQYF.

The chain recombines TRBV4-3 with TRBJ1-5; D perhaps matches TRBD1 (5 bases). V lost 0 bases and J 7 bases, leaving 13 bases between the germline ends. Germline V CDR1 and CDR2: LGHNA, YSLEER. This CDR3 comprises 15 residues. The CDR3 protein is CASSQDLGTWQPQHF. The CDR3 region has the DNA TGCGCCAGCAGCCAAGATTTGGGGACTTGGCAGCCCCAGCATTTT.

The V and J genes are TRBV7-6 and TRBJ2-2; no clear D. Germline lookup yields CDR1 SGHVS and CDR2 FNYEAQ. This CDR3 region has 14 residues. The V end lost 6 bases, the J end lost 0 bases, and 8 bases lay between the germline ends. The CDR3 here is CASRFDPNTGELFF. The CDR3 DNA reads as TGTGCCAGCAGATTCGACCCGAACACCGGGGAGCTGTTTTTT.

The CDR3: CAWSVDGLPLEQYF. The CDR3 nucleotides are TGTGCCTGGAGTGTTGACGGCCTCCCCCTCGAGCAGTACTTC. The chain links TRBV30 to TRBJ2-7; the D is unclear. The CDR3 consists of 14 residues. Trimming took off 0 bases at V and 6 bases at J, with 15 bases between the two ends. The germline V gene has CDR1 GTSNPN and CDR2 SVGIG (reference sequence).